The 21 T cell receptor beta chains given below trace back to one sample, sequenced in a study of monozygotic twins with cystic fibrosis. Produced via immunoSEQ multiplex PCR; TCRdb's table is partial and in-frame only. The table records roughly 32,000 clones, approximately 96% of them present only once. The sample taken for sequencing was blood. Receptors were obtained from a girl aged 2-10 years with cystic fibrosis.

CDR3 nucleotides: TGTGCCAGCTCACCATTCTTAGGAAGGAACACCGGGGAGCTGTTTTTT. Protein product: CASSPFLGRNTGELFF. The chain uses TRBV18 and TRBJ2-2; no reliable D call. The CDR3 runs to 16 residues. Trimming removed 2 bases at V and 1 base at J, with 11 bases between. CDR1 is KGHSH, CDR2 LQKENI, per germline.

The chain uses TRBV29-1 and TRBJ2-3; D perhaps matches TRBD1 (6 bases). Germline V gene lookup returns CDR1 SQVTM and CDR2 ANQGSEA. This CDR3 contains 15 residues. Trimming cost V 7 bases and J 1 base, with 18 bases left between them. The chain's CDR3 is CSAPPGEERTDTQYF. The CDR3 DNA reads TGCAGCGCCCCACCAGGGGAAGAACGCACAGATACGCAGTATTTT.

The rearrangement joins TRBV6-5 to TRBJ1-1; D possibly corresponds to TRBD1 (6 bases). This CDR3 has 14 amino acids. Germline assignment: CDR1 MNHEY and CDR2 SVGAGI. Trimming cost V 0 bases and J 3 bases, with 8 bases left between them. CDR3 sequence: CASSYSSGDTEAFF. The CDR3 bases are TGTGCCAGCAGTTACTCGTCAGGGGACACTGAAGCTTTCTTT.

The V call is TRBV2, the J call TRBJ2-1; 12 bases fit TRBD2. J gave up 4 bases and V 2 bases, and 9 bases lay outside the gene matches. Germline CDR1 and CDR2: SNHLY and FYNNEI. This CDR3 is 18 amino acids long. The CDR3 sequence is CASSERLAGGLGYNEQFF. The CDR3 nucleotides read TGTGCCAGCAGTGAAAGGCTAGCGGGAGGGCTGGGATACAATGAGCAGTTCTTC.

The V and J genes are TRBV30 and TRBJ1-1, with D possibly matching TRBD1 (5 bases). Germline values: CDR1 GTSNPN, CDR2 SVGIG (reference sequence). The CDR3 sequence is 11 residues long. V gave up 2 bases and J gave up 10 bases, with 11 bases separating them. The CDR3 is CAWSPDRRAFF. CDR3 in DNA: TGTGCCTGGAGTCCAGACAGACGAGCTTTCTTT.

The gene calls are TRBV6-4 and TRBJ2-3; 13 nucleotides agree with TRBD2. The CDR3 consists of 16 residues. Trimming took 6 bases from V and 1 from J; bases not matched to a gene: 4. The germline V gene has CDR1 MRHNA and CDR2 SNTAGT. This CDR3 is CASSFGLAGGTDTQYF. In DNA, the CDR3 is TGTGCCAGCAGCTTTGGACTAGCGGGAGGCACAGATACGCAGTATTTT.

The J gene is TRBJ2-6, the V gene TRBV28; D perhaps matches TRBD1 (6 bases). Germline V gives CDR1 MDHEN, CDR2 SYDVKM. This CDR3 is built from 16 residues. Deletions cut 6 bases from V and 4 bases from J, with 16 bases between. The CDR3: CASSPSQGRGANVLTF. DNA of the CDR3: TGTGCCAGCAGCCCCTCGCAGGGGCGGGGGGCCAACGTCCTGACTTTC.

The chain is built from TRBV25-1 and TRBJ2-7, with D possibly matching TRBD1 (5 bases). The CDR3 is made up of 16 amino acids. Germline CDR1 MGHDK, CDR2 SYGVNS. The V end was cut by 2 bases, the J end by 5 bases, with 19 bases between. In DNA, the CDR3 is TGTGCCAGCAGTGAAGCCTTTACAGGAGCTATTGACGAGCAGTACTTC. It translates to CASSEAFTGAIDEQYF.

CDR3 DNA sequence: TGCAGCGTTGAAAGGACAGGGGAAATTGAAGCTTTCTTT. It encodes CSVERTGEIEAFF. The genes are TRBV29-1 and TRBJ1-1; 9 bases fit TRBD1. The CDR3 sequence is 13 residues long. Looked up from germline, CDR1 is SQVTM and CDR2 is ANQGSEA. The V segment lost 2 bases and the J segment 7 bases; nucleotides outside the gene matches: 5.

This chain links TRBV10-2 with TRBJ1-5; D unresolved. This CDR3 has 14 residues. Trimming took 6 bases from V and 4 from J, leaving 13 bases between them. Per the germline V gene, CDR1 is WSHSY and CDR2 is SAAADI. The CDR3: CASSYNRGNQPQHF. The CDR3 bases are TGCGCCAGCAGCTACAACAGAGGAAATCAGCCCCAGCATTTT.

The rearrangement uses TRBV7-8 and TRBJ2-1; 10 bases are a match to TRBD2. Trimming at V came to 5 bases and at J to 4 bases, leaving 5 bases not matched to a gene. This CDR3 region has 15 residues. Germline V gene data show CDR1 as SGHVS and CDR2 as FQNEAQ. CDR3: CASSPGTSDYNEQFF. The DNA of the CDR3 is TGTGCCAGCAGCCCGGGGACTAGCGATTACAATGAGCAGTTCTTC. Looking up the rest from reference TRBV7-8 and TRBJ2-1 gives the full variable domain: GAGVSQSPRYKVAKRGQDVALRCDPISGHVSLFWYQQALGQGPEFLTYFQNEAQLDKSGLPSDRFFAERPEGSVSTLKIQRTQQEDSAVYLCASSPGTSDYNEQFFGPGTRLTVL.

V is TRBV10-3 and J is TRBJ1-1, with 8 bases that match TRBD1. After removal of 5 bases from V and 4 bases from J, the junction contained 9 bases not matched to a gene. The CDR3 length is 15 residues. CDR1 and CDR2 from the germline V gene are ENHRY and SYGVKD. The CDR3 spells CAISKNGQGSTEAFF. The CDR3 region has the DNA TGTGCCATCAGTAAAAATGGACAGGGTAGCACTGAAGCTTTCTTT.

V usage is TRBV19 and J usage is TRBJ2-3; 8 bases line up with TRBD1. Losses at the gene ends were 5 bases for V and 2 bases for J; bases not matched to a gene: 3. Germline lookup yields CDR1 LNHDA and CDR2 SQIVND (reference sequence). CDR3 length equals 14 residues. Here the CDR3 reads CASSLGQVTDTQYF. In DNA, the CDR3 is TGTGCCAGTAGTTTGGGACAGGTCACAGATACGCAGTATTTT.

The chain carries TRBV9 and TRBJ2-2, with 7 bases fitting TRBD1. V lost 3 bases to trimming and J lost 5 bases; unmatched junction nucleotides: 4. Germline CDR1 reads SGDLS; CDR2 reads YYNGEE. This CDR3 contains 14 residues. CDR3 in DNA: TGTGCCAGCAGCGACAGGGGCGCGACCGGGGAGCTGTTTTTT. Amino acid sequence: CASSDRGATGELFF.

The CDR3 DNA sequence: TGCGCCAGCAGCTTAGCCGGGACGGCAAGCTATGGCTACACCTTC. This gives the protein CASSLAGTASYGYTF. This chain uses TRBV5-1 with TRBJ1-2, with D possibly being TRBD1 (5 bases). This CDR3 comprises 15 residues. V lost 2 bases to trimming and J lost 4 bases, with 15 bases between them. Germline V gives CDR1 SGHRS, CDR2 YFSETQ.

This chain links TRBV9 with TRBJ1-6; TRBD1 aligns across 10 bases. The CDR3 extends over 15 amino acids. Germline V lookup: CDR1 SGDLS, CDR2 YYNGEE. J gave up 9 bases and V 3 bases, and 6 bases lay outside the gene matches. CDR3 bases: TGTGCCAGCAGCGCGACAGGGGGCGATTTTTCACCCCTCCACTTT. Its translation: CASSATGGDFSPLHF.

This chain links TRBV30 with TRBJ2-7; D tentatively fits TRBD1 or TRBD2 (6 bases each). CDR3 size: 14 residues. Germline V gene sequence: CDR1 GTSNPN, CDR2 SVGIG (reference sequence). V dropped 5 bases and J dropped 0 bases, with 14 bases sitting between them. CDR3 DNA: TGTGCCTGGCAGTTGGGGGGCAGCTCCTACGAGCAGTACTTC. This translates into CAWQLGGSSYEQYF.

The chain has TRBV28 and TRBJ1-2; 9 bases line up with TRBD1. Germline trimming cut 5 bases from V and 1 base from J; bases unmatched to any gene: 11. Per germline, CDR1 MDHEN and CDR2 SYDVKM. The CDR3 runs to 17 residues. As DNA, the CDR3 is TGTGCCAGCAGTCCCTACAGGGGGCTTTCGAATAACTATGGCTACACCTTC. This gives the protein CASSPYRGLSNNYGYTF.

The rearrangement joins TRBV2 to TRBJ1-2; D not certain. V was trimmed by 3 bases and J by 3 bases, leaving 5 bases between them. CDR1 and CDR2 (germline): SNHLY, FYNNEI. This CDR3 is 12 amino acids long. CDR3 residues: CASSELDYGYTF. DNA of the CDR3: TGTGCCAGCAGTGAGTTGGACTATGGCTACACCTTC.

The CDR3 reads CASRSDTDTQYF. The DNA for the CDR3 is TGTGCCAGCAGATCGGACACAGATACGCAGTATTTT. The rearrangement joins TRBV2 to TRBJ2-3; unclear D gene. CDR1 is SNHLY, CDR2 FYNNEI, per germline. This CDR3 has 12 residues. V was pared by 6 bases and J by 2 bases, with 6 bases between.

The J gene is TRBJ2-7, the V gene TRBV7-9; possible D gene TRBD1, 6 bases. The CDR3 is 14 residues long. The V gene's germline CDR1 is SEHNR and CDR2 FQNEAQ (reference sequence). V lost 5 bases and J lost 6, with 17 bases in between. CDR3 DNA sequence: TGTGCCAGCAGCCCTAGGGAACAGGGTGGCGAGCAGTACTTC. Protein product: CASSPREQGGEQYF.